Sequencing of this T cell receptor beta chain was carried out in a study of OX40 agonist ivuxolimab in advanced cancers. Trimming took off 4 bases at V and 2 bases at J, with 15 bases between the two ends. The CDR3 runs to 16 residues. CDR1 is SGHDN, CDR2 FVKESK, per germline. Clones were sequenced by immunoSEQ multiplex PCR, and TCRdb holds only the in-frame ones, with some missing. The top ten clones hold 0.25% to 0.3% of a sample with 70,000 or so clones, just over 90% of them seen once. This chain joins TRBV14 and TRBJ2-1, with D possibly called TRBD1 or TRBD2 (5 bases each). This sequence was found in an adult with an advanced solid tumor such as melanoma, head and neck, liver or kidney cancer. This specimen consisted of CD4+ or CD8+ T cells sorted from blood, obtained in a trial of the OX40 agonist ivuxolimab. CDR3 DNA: TGTGCCAGCAGCCTCTTAATCGGGGCCCCCTACAATGAGCAGTTCTTC. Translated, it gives CASSLLIGAPYNEQFF.